The 5 T cell receptor beta chains given below trace back to one sample, sequenced in a study of blood T cell repertoires in COVID-19. Sequenced by immunoSEQ multiplex PCR; TCRdb stores in-frame clones only, minus some. This table holds under 130,000 clones, roughly 79% found once. Sequencing was performed on peripheral blood. These receptors were collected from a woman aged 70-85 years with acute or convalescent COVID-19.

Comments on this clone: A read error may account for a junction end that differs from germline. Other DNA sequences in this sample translate to the same CDR3. The chain carries TRBV19 and TRBJ1-5, with a possible D match to TRBD1 (6 bases). The CDR3 has 13 residues. CDR1 and CDR2 (germline): LNHDA, SQIVND (reference sequence). The chain's CDR3 is CASEAAGDQPQHF. Written as DNA, the CDR3 is TGTGCCAGCGAGGCGGCAGGGGATCAGCCCCAGCACTTT.

V usage is TRBV11-2 and J usage is TRBJ2-2, with TRBD2 identical over 9 bases. This CDR3 has 18 residues. The ends lost 2 bases at V and 4 bases at J; junction bases unmatched: 11. Per germline, CDR1 SGHAT and CDR2 FQNNGV. The CDR3 coding sequence is TGTGCCAGCAGCTTACGTCATTCTAGCGGGACGGGCACCGGGGAGCTGTTTTTT. Residues: CASSLRHSSGTGTGELFF. The whole variable domain, remainder taken from reference TRBV11-2 and TRBJ2-2, is EAGVAQSPRYKIIEKRQSVAFWCNPISGHATLYWYQQILGQGPKLLIQFQNNGVVDDSQLPKDRFSAERLKGVDSTLKIQPAKLEDSAVYLCASSLRHSSGTGTGELFFGEGSRLTVL.

This clone was detected only once. This chain uses TRBV10-3 with TRBJ2-7; possible D gene TRBD1, 5 bases. V shed 0 bases and J shed 4 bases, with 10 bases lying between them. Germline loops: CDR1 ENHRY, CDR2 SYGVKD. The CDR3 consists of 14 residues. The CDR3 nucleotides read TGTGCCATCAGTGAGTCTTCTGGGGCTTACGAGCAGTACTTC. It specifies CAISESSGAYEQYF.

The chain carries TRBV9 and TRBJ2-5; 11 bases align to TRBD1. Germline lookup yields CDR1 SGDLS and CDR2 YYNGEE. This CDR3 is 15 amino acids long. V shed 0 bases and J 5 bases; nucleotides not matched to a gene: 3. CDR3 protein: CASSVGGTGGETQYF. The CDR3 DNA sequence: TGTGCCAGCAGCGTAGGAGGGACAGGGGGGGAGACCCAGTACTTC.

This chain joins TRBV2 and TRBJ1-6; 8 bases align to TRBD1. The V and J ends lost 6 bases and 2 bases, in that order; junction bases with no gene match: 3. The CDR3 has 15 residues. Germline lookup yields CDR1 SNHLY and CDR2 FYNNEI. CDR3 in DNA: TGTGCCAGCAGGACGGACAGGGCCTATAATTCACCCCTCCACTTT. It yields the protein CASRTDRAYNSPLHF.